This record covers a single TCR beta chain. The antigen is not known. The CDR3 runs to 17 residues. After removal of 1 base from V and 1 base from J, the junction contained 8 bases not matched to a gene. Germline-derived CDR1 and CDR2 are SGHAT and FQNNGV. Samples were taken at extremely preterm deliveries at roughly 22-28 weeks of gestation. Excluded: fetal demise, active maternal HSV, known maternal HIV. Repertoires were generated with immunoSEQ multiplex PCR, while TCRdb's copy carries only in-frame clones and drops some. In the table there are tens of thousands of clones, approximately 88% of which are singletons. The data stem from a study of naive CD8 T cells in extremely preterm neonates. Study findings and constraints: Compared with all age groups, preterm neonates showed less repertoire richness. Preterm CDR3s were shorter than older groups', with fewer N additions and less trimming.

This chain joins TRBV11-2 and TRBJ2-3; 7 bases agree with TRBD2. The receptor's source is a boy who was born preterm. The sequenced sample consisted of naive CD8+ T cells from cord blood. The CDR3 DNA sequence: TGTGCCAGCAGCTTAGCGGGGCGGGGGTACGGCACAGATACGCAGTATTTT. Translation gives CASSLAGRGYGTDTQYF.